Given below is one T cell receptor beta chain in context. The sample comes from a study of cytomegalovirus exposure and HLA in healthy donors. Germline CDR1 and CDR2: MGHRA and YSYEKL. Trimming stripped 3 bases from V and 3 bases from J, with 18 bases between. The CDR3 runs to 16 residues. Generated by immunoSEQ multiplex PCR, the TCRdb table keeps only in-frame clones and is missing some. The sample comprises some 200,000 clones, more than 75% of which are singletons, and about 7.7% rests with the top ten. The rearrangement uses TRBV4-1 and TRBJ2-7, with D maybe TRBD1 (5 bases). Source material: PBMCs. The clonotype originates from a man aged 30 to 39 in good health and CMV-seropositive. The CDR3 region is CASSQGRPGQSYEQYF. CDR3 DNA sequence: TGCGCCAGCAGCCAGGGGCGTCCAGGGCAGAGCTACGAGCAGTACTTC.